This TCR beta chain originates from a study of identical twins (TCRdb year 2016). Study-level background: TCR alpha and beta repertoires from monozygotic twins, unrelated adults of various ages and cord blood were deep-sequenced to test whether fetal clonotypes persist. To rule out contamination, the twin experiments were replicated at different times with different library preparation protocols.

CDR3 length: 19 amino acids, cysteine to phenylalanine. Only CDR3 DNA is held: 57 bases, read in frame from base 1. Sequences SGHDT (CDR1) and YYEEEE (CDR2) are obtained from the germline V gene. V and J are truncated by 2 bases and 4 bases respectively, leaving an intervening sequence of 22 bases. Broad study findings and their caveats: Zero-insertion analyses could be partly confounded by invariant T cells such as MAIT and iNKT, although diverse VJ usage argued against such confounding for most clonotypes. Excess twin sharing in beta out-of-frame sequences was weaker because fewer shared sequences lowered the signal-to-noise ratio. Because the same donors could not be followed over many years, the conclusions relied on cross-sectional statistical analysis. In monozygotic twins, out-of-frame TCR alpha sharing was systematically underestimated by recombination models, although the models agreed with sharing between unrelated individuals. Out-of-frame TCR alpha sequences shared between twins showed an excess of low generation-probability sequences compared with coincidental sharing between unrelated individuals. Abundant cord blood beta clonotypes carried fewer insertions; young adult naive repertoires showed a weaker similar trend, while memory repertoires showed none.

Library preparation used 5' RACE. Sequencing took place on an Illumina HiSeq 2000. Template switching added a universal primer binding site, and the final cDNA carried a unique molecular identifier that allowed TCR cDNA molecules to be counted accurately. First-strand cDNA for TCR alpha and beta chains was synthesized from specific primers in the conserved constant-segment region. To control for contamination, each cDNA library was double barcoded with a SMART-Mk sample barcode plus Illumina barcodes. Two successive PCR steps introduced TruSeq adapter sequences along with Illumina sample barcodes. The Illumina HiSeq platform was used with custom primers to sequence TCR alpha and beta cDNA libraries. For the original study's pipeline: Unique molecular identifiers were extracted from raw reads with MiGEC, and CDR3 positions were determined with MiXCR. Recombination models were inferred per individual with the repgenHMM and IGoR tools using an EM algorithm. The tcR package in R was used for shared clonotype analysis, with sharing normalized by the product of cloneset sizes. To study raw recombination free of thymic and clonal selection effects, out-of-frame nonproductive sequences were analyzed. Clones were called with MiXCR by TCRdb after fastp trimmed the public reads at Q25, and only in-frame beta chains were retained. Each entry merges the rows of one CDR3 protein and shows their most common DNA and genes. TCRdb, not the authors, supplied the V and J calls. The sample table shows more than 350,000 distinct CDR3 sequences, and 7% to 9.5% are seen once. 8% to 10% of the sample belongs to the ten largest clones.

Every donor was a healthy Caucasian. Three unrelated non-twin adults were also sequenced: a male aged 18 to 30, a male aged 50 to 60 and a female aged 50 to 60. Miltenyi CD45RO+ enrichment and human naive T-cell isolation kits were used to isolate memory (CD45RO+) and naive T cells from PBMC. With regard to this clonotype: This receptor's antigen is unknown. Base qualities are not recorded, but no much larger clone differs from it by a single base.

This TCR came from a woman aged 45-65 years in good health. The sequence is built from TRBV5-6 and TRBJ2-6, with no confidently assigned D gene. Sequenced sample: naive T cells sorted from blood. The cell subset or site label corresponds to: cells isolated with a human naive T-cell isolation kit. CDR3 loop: CASSFFLGPTPRGANVLTF. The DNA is TGTGCCAGCAGCTTTTTCTTAGGACCGACACCGCGGGGGGCCAACGTCCTGACTTTC.